These T cell receptor beta chains were read from a single sample in a study of blood T cell repertoires in COVID-19. Some clones are missing from TCRdb's copy, which holds only in-frame ones; the method was immunoSEQ multiplex PCR. Counted here are tens of thousands of clones, approximately 83% occurring once; the ten biggest clones make up over 1.3%. Material: peripheral blood. These receptors were obtained from a woman aged 60-75 years with acute or convalescent COVID-19. The CDR3 runs from the conserved cysteine through the conserved F or W. The D gene is left open where the match is weak. Only part of the rows carry a size: once, few, many, or a class if the clone is expanded.

TRBV10-2	TRBD2	TRBJ2-5	-	TGCGCCAGCAGTCCCGGGACTAGCGTTCGAGAGACCCAGTACTTC	CASSPGTSVRETQYF
TRBV6-1	-	TRBJ2-5	-	TGTGCCAGCAGTGAAGACGCGGGTTGGACCCAGTACTTC	CASSEDAGWTQYF
TRBV19	TRBD1	TRBJ1-5	-	TGTGCCAGTAGTGCCCGGGACAGGGGTTTGAGCAATCAGCCCCAGCATTTT	CASSARDRGLSNQPQHF
TRBV28	-	TRBJ2-7	-	TGTGCCAGCAGTTTATCTAAGATTACACTTTCGGGCTACGAGCAGTACTTC	CASSLSKITLSGYEQYF
TRBV28	-	TRBJ1-1	-	TGTGCCAGCAGTTTCTCCAGGGGAGTCGCTGAAGCTTTCTTT	CASSFSRGVAEAFF
TRBV11-2	-	TRBJ1-1	-	TGTGCCAGCAGCTTAGCCCACCTGATCTATTCGGACACTGAAGCTTTCTTT	CASSLAHLIYSDTEAFF
TRBV24-1	-	TRBJ1-2	-	TGTGCCACCAGTGATTTGACCGGGAACTATGGCTACACCTTC	CATSDLTGNYGYTF
TRBV2	TRBD2	TRBJ2-3	-	TGTGCCAGCAGTGATTGGGCTAGCGGGGTGAAAGATACGCAGTATTTT	CASSDWASGVKDTQYF
TRBV28	TRBD1	TRBJ2-7	-	TGTGCCAGCAGTTCGACGGGACAGGGCGGAAACGAGCAGTACTTC	CASSSTGQGGNEQYF
TRBV5-1	-	TRBJ2-1	once	TGCGCCAGCAGTGAACCTCGGGGATACAATGAGCAGTTCTTC	CASSEPRGYNEQFF
TRBV28	TRBD2	TRBJ2-2	-	TGTGCCAGCAGTTGGGGGGGACTAGCGGACACCGGGGAGCTGTTTTTT	CASSWGGLADTGELFF
TRBV9	TRBD1	TRBJ2-3	-	TGTGCCAGCAGCGTCCTGACAGGGGGAGGCACAGATACGCAGTATTTT	CASSVLTGGGTDTQYF
TRBV5-1	TRBD2	TRBJ2-1	-	TGCGCCAGCAGCCAGGGACTAGCGGGGTACAATGAGCAGTTCTTC	CASSQGLAGYNEQFF
TRBV4-1	TRBD1	TRBJ1-3	-	TGCGCCAGCAGCCGGGGACAGCCCTCTGGAAACACCATATATTTT	CASSRGQPSGNTIYF
TRBV13	TRBD2	TRBJ2-3	-	TGTGCCAGCAGCAAGGATATAGCGGGAGTCCCGACGCAGTATTTT	CASSKDIAGVPTQYF
TRBV5-6	TRBD1	TRBJ1-1	few	TGTGCCAGCAGCCCCGGGACAGACCCTGAAGCTTTCTTT	CASSPGTDPEAFF
TRBV7-9	-	TRBJ1-2	few	TGTGCCAGCAGCACCAGGGTTGGCTACACCTTC	CASSTRVGYTF
TRBV27	TRBD1	TRBJ1-2	few	TGTGCCAGCAGTTTAGGGCTGACAGGGTATGGTGGCTACACCTTC	CASSLGLTGYGGYTF
TRBV3-1/TRBV3-2	TRBD1	TRBJ2-1	-	TGTGCCAGCAGCCAAGATTTGGGGGGACAGGGACCTTACAATGAGCAGTTCTTC	CASSQDLGGQGPYNEQFF
TRBV12-3/TRBV12-4	-	TRBJ1-4	-	TGTGCCAGCAGTTCGAGAGAAAAACTGTTTTTT	CASSSREKLFF
TRBV3-1/TRBV3-2	-	TRBJ1-1	-	TGTGCCAGCAGTCCTGACCGATCCACAGGGTCCGCAGCTTTCTTT	CASSPDRSTGSAAFF
TRBV12-3/TRBV12-4	TRBD1	TRBJ1-5	-	TGTGCCAGCAGTGCAGGGGGTGATCAGCCCCAGCATTTT	CASSAGGDQPQHF
TRBV7-6	-	TRBJ2-3	-	TGTGCCAGCAGCTTAGTTGGCGGGTCCGGGGATACGCAGTATTTT	CASSLVGGSGDTQYF
TRBV2	-	TRBJ1-3	-	TGTGCCAGCAGTGTGGAGGGTAACTCTGGAAACACCATATATTTT	CASSVEGNSGNTIYF
TRBV5-1	-	TRBJ2-5	-	TGCGCCAGCGGAGGTAGTTTTGTGGGGATACAAGAGACCCAGTACTTC	CASGGSFVGIQETQYF
TRBV5-1	-	TRBJ1-3	-	TGCGCCAGCAGCTTGGTGGTCGGGTCTGGAAACACCATATATTTT	CASSLVVGSGNTIYF
TRBV7-9	-	TRBJ1-1	-	TGTGCCAGCAGCTTACAGGGTCAAGGTCTCCCTGAAGCTTTCTTT	CASSLQGQGLPEAFF
TRBV28	-	TRBJ2-7	-	TGTGCCAGCAGTTTACGAGGGGGGGCCTACGAGCAGTACTTC	CASSLRGGAYEQYF
TRBV3-1/TRBV3-2	TRBD1	TRBJ2-4	-	TGTGCCAGCAGCCAGAGACAGGGAAATTTCAACATTCAGTACTTC	CASSQRQGNFNIQYF
TRBV30	-	TRBJ1-1	-	TGTGCCTGGAGCGATAGACAGTTGAACACTGAAGCTTTCTTT	CAWSDRQLNTEAFF
TRBV5-4	-	TRBJ2-3	-	TGTGCCAGCAGCTTGGCGTCGGCGGGGCGCGGGGGCACAGATACGCAGTATTTT	CASSLASAGRGGTDTQYF
TRBV18	TRBD2	TRBJ2-7	-	TGTGCCAGCTCTCAGGGACTAGCGGGCTCCTACGAGCAGTACTTC	CASSQGLAGSYEQYF
TRBV7-3	-	TRBJ2-5	-	TGTGCCAGCAGCTTAAGCAGGTCCGAGACCCAGTACTTC	CASSLSRSETQYF
TRBV5-1	TRBD2	TRBJ2-1	-	TGCGCCAGCAGTTCGACTAGCGGGGGCCACAATGAGCAGTTCTTC	CASSSTSGGHNEQFF
TRBV2	-	TRBJ1-2	few	TGTGCCAGCAGTGAAAGCGGATCGCGGACAGCCCTTTATGGCTACACCTTC	CASSESGSRTALYGYTF
TRBV2	-	TRBJ1-5	-	TGTGCCAGCAGTGAAAGGGCAGGGCCCGGAGCCCCCCAGCATTTT	CASSERAGPGAPQHF
TRBV3-1/TRBV3-2	-	TRBJ1-6	-	TGTGCCAGCAGCCAAGGGGCAGGGGCAGGGTCACCCCTCCACTTT	CASSQGAGAGSPLHF
TRBV4-1	TRBD2	TRBJ2-2	-	TGCGCCAGCAGCCCGATAGGGACTAGCGGGGGTACCGGGGAGCTGTTTTTT	CASSPIGTSGGTGELFF
TRBV7-2	TRBD1	TRBJ2-7	-	TGTGCCAGCAGCCGGGACAGGGGGGGAACCTACGAGCAGTACTTC	CASSRDRGGTYEQYF
TRBV7-9	TRBD1	TRBJ1-1	-	TGTGCCAGCAGCGGGACAGGGGTTTTTGACACTGAAGCTTTCTTT	CASSGTGVFDTEAFF
TRBV11-1	TRBD1	TRBJ2-2	-	TGTGCCAGCAGCTCTGGGGACAGGGGCACCGGGGAGCTGTTTTTT	CASSSGDRGTGELFF
TRBV7-9	TRBD2	TRBJ2-1	-	TGTGCCAGCAGTACTAGCGGGAGACTCAATGAGCAGTTCTTC	CASSTSGRLNEQFF
TRBV30	-	TRBJ2-7	-	TGTGCCTGGAGTTTATCCTACGAGCAGTACTTC	CAWSLSYEQYF
TRBV7-6	TRBD2	TRBJ2-3	-	TGTGCCAGCAGTTCTGGACTAGCGGGAAAACGAAATGCAGATACGCAGTATTTT	CASSSGLAGKRNADTQYF